The text below deals with one T cell receptor beta chain. The antigen is undetermined. This sample was included in a study of T cells in Graves' hyperthyroidism and ophthalmopathy. Overall study findings and caveats: Also found in blood were most expanded thyroid clonotypes above 0.001.

Per germline, CDR1 LNHDA and CDR2 SQIVND (reference sequence). The V end was cut by 3 bases, the J end by 10 bases, with 10 bases between. The CDR3 covers 12 residues. Uncontrolled infection, other autoimmune disease, pregnancy or lactation excluded patients. Thyroid ultrasound and orbital computed tomography, with clinical symptoms and serum thyroxine and TRAb, informed diagnoses. Authors of the study amplified TCR beta CDR3 regions from RNA transcripts. The TCR CDR3 was amplified in a first-round RT-PCR using the HTBI primer set. TCRdb called the multiplex PCR reads again in MiXCR, with one record for every CDR3 protein. The sample consists of 540,000 or so distinct CDR3 sequences, 15% to 18% of them appearing once.

The V call is TRBV19, the J call TRBJ2-1; no clear D. The origin of this receptor is a young woman with Graves' hyperthyroidism. The sequenced sample was blood. CDR3 nucleotide sequence: TGTGCCAGTAGTATGGTGGGCCCGGAGCAGTTCTTC. Its translation: CASSMVGPEQFF.